This T cell receptor beta chain appears in the sequencing data of a study of human T cells and chemical hapten exposure. This clonotype was seen many times. Its matching antigen is unknown. This CDR3 comprises 13 residues. V gave up 6 bases and J gave up 7 bases; unmatched junction bases: 11. Germline lookup yields CDR1 SQVTM and CDR2 ANQGSEA. Described time point: pre-sensitization, week 0. Treatment meaning: therapeutic diphenylcyclopropenone sensitization with weekly scalp DPC. Ahead of applying each patch test, blood was sampled. TCRdb ran MiXCR on the RACE reads and lists one entry per CDR3 protein. The data contain 300,000 to 400,000 distinct CDR3 sequences, less than 6.5% of them singletons. The study's findings and limits: Counts of TCRs above 1 in 1000 frequency stayed unchanged with DPC sensitization. Expanded TCRs clustered into significantly more large CDR3 similarity groups than controls, the analysis revealed.

The sequence derives from a woman in her forties or fifties with alopecia areata. Some clones in this sample may be carry-over from other donors' samples. The J gene is TRBJ1-2, the V gene TRBV29-1; 7 nucleotides match TRBD1. The material was whole blood, obtained in connection with sensitization to the hapten diphenylcyclopropenone (DPC). The CDR3 nucleotides read TGCAGCGTGTCCGGACAGGACAGATCTGGCTACACCTTC. Translating gives CSVSGQDRSGYTF.